The 22 T cell receptor beta chains presented below share a single source sample, sequenced in a study of patients and donors after allogeneic stem cell transplantation (dated by TCRdb to the early 2020s). The library relied on RT-PCR. Sequencing took place on a NextSeq 550. TCRdb passed the public sequencing reads through fastp at Q25 and MiXCR, retaining productive beta sequences. All rows with the same CDR3 protein become a single entry with the most common DNA and genes. The sample contains some 200,000 distinct CDR3 sequences, 41% of them found a single time. Together, the top ten hold 33% of the sample. The sequenced sample consisted of blood, either unsorted or a sorted T cell fraction (not recorded which). The receptors were sampled from a human donor who was either an allogeneic HSCT recipient or a stem cell or donor lymphocyte infusion donor (not recorded which). It is not recorded whose cells these are; they may come from a transplant donor.

This clonotype was detected only once. The chain recombines TRBV27 with TRBJ2-1, with 7 bases matching TRBD2. Trimming removed 3 bases from V and 9 bases from J; junction bases left unmatched: 17. Germline CDR1 reads MNHEY; CDR2 reads SMNVEV (reference sequence). The CDR3 sequence is 17 residues long. DNA of the CDR3: TGTGCCAGCAGTTTCTGGGAGGGACTTGAGAGGTTTAGTGAGCAGTTCTTC. Translation gives CASSFWEGLERFSEQFF.

This clonotype has a handful of counts. This rearrangement joins TRBV7-8 to TRBJ1-5; 7 positions match TRBD1. The germline CDR1 and CDR2 sequences are SGHVS and FQNEAQ. The V and J ends lost 7 bases and 11 bases, in that order; junction bases with no gene match: 14. The CDR3 has 14 amino acids. The CDR3 spells CASTVTGSIGTQHF. The CDR3 coding sequence is TGTGCCAGCACCGTGACAGGGTCTATTGGGACCCAGCATTTT.

The table lists this clonotype with a few counts. The gene calls are TRBV12-3 or TRBV12-4 and TRBJ1-1; D uncertain. Deletions cut 3 bases from V and 7 bases from J, with 15 bases between. The CDR3 runs 14 residues. The CDR3, as DNA: TGTGCCAGCAGTTTCGTCTGGGTTGAAGGTGAAGCTTTCTTT. This codes for CASSFVWVEGEAFF.

The V gene is TRBV15, the J gene TRBJ2-3, with 10 bases identical to TRBD2. The ends lost 4 bases at V and 1 base at J; junction bases unmatched: 2. The CDR3 runs 15 residues. Germline-derived CDR1 and CDR2 are LNHNV and YYDKDF (reference sequence). The CDR3 here is CATSILAGRTDTQYF. The CDR3 bases are TGTGCCACCAGCATACTAGCGGGGCGCACAGATACGCAGTATTTT.

CDR3 DNA sequence: TGTGCCAGCAGTGAATTATTGATGAGTGAAGCTTTCTTT. Encoded protein: CASSELLMSEAFF. V and J are TRBV25-1 and TRBJ1-1; no firm D call. V was pared by 1 base and J by 7 bases, with 10 bases between. The CDR3 loop spans 13 amino acids. In germline, CDR1 is MGHDK, CDR2 SYGVNS.

J is TRBJ1-1 and V is TRBV9; unclear D gene. The V and J ends lost 2 bases and 3 bases respectively, with 8 bases between them. The germline V gene has CDR1 SGDLS and CDR2 YYNGEE. This CDR3 region has 13 residues. DNA for the CDR3: TGTGCCAGCAGCGTTCGGGTGGACACTGAAGCTTTCTTT. It encodes CASSVRVDTEAFF.

The CDR3 sequence: CSGGAVAKNIQYF. Written as DNA, the CDR3 is TGCAGTGGGGGGGCTGTAGCCAAAAACATTCAGTACTTC. The rearrangement joins TRBV20-1 to TRBJ2-4; D is perhaps TRBD1 or TRBD2 (6 bases each). V was pared by 7 bases and J by 0 bases, with 10 bases between. In germline, CDR1 is DFQATT, CDR2 SNEGSKA (reference sequence). The CDR3 loop spans 13 amino acids.

The V gene is TRBV3-1, the J gene TRBJ2-1; TRBD2 might be the D (6 bases). The V and J ends lost 4 bases and 5 bases respectively, with 18 bases between them. CDR3 length equals 16 residues. Per germline, CDR1 LGHDT and CDR2 YNNKEL (reference sequence). Here the CDR3 DNA reads TGTGCCAGCAGCCGACATTCCGGGACTGGACACAATGAGCAGTTCTTC. Its translation: CASSRHSGTGHNEQFF.

This clonotype has just a few counts. The chain couples TRBV28 to TRBJ1-2; D unclear. The CDR3 is 12 amino acids. Germline V gene lookup returns CDR1 MDHEN and CDR2 SYDVKM. V was pared by 6 bases and J by 4 bases, with 9 bases between. This CDR3 is CASSQQSYGYTF. The CDR3 DNA reads as TGTGCCAGCAGCCAACAGAGCTATGGCTACACCTTC.

V is TRBV5-4 and J is TRBJ2-7, with TRBD1 identical over 8 bases. This CDR3 has 15 amino acids. J gave up 1 base and V 3 bases, and 6 bases lay outside the gene matches. Germline CDR1 SGHNT, CDR2 YYREEE (reference sequence). The DNA for the CDR3 is TGTGCCAGCAGCTACGGACAGGGAAATTCCTACGAGCAGTACTTC. It is translated as CASSYGQGNSYEQYF.

The chain combines TRBV7-2 with TRBJ1-2, with 7 positions matching TRBD1. Germline CDR1 is SGHTA and CDR2 is FQGNSA. V shed 1 base and J 8 bases; nucleotides not matched to a gene: 7. CDR3 length: 14 amino acids. CDR3 region: CASSLVWGGGGYTF. CDR3 nucleotides: TGTGCCAGCAGCTTAGTTTGGGGAGGGGGCGGCTACACCTTC.

The chain couples TRBV7-9 to TRBJ2-5, with 10 bases lining up with TRBD2. Germline CDR1 SEHNR, CDR2 FQNEAQ (reference sequence). The CDR3 covers 16 residues. With V trimmed by 6 bases and J by 0 bases, 7 bases remained unmatched. As DNA, the CDR3 is TGTGCCAGCAGTCCAGGACTAGCGGAGTACCAAGAGACCCAGTACTTC. This gives the protein CASSPGLAEYQETQYF. The complete variable domain, with remaining parts taken from reference TRBV7-9 and TRBJ2-5, reads DTGVSQNPRHKITKRGQNVTFRCDPISEHNRLYWYRQTLGQGPEFLTYFQNEAQLEKSRLLSDRFSAERPKGSFSTLEIQRTEQGDSAMYLCASSPGLAEYQETQYFGPGTRLLVL.

The chain uses TRBV7-9 and TRBJ1-5; 9 bases fit TRBD1. V dropped 3 bases and J dropped 7; count of bases not matched to a gene: 4. This CDR3 comprises 14 residues. The germline CDR1 and CDR2 sequences are SEHNR and FQNEAQ (reference sequence). DNA of the CDR3: TGTGCCAGCAGCTTGGGACAGGGCGAACAGCCCCAGCATTTT. Its translation: CASSLGQGEQPQHF.

This clonotype showed up just a few times. This sequence joins TRBV6-5 and TRBJ1-1; 7 nucleotides agree with TRBD1. CDR1 and CDR2 from the germline V gene are MNHEY and SVGAGI. The length of the CDR3 is 20 residues. Losses at the gene ends were 4 bases for V and 3 bases for J; bases not matched to a gene: 23. The CDR3 here is CASSLRGTRSTGDVDTEAFF. The DNA for the CDR3 is TGTGCCAGCAGTTTACGGGGAACCCGAAGCACAGGGGATGTGGACACTGAAGCTTTCTTT.

The chain recombines TRBV11-2 with TRBJ2-3; perhaps D is TRBD1 or TRBD2 (6 bases each). Germline V gene lookup returns CDR1 SGHAT and CDR2 FQNNGV. V shed 0 bases and J shed 1 base, with 11 bases lying between them. The CDR3 is made up of 16 amino acids. The CDR3 reads CASSLDRGLGTDTQYF. Written as DNA, the CDR3 is TGTGCCAGCAGCTTAGATCGGGGGCTAGGCACAGATACGCAGTATTTT.

This clonotype showed up just a few times. This sequence joins TRBV6-5 and TRBJ1-2, with D perhaps matching TRBD1 (5 bases). Trimming removed 1 base from V and 4 bases from J, with 10 bases in between. This CDR3 has 14 amino acids. Per the germline V gene, CDR1 is MNHEY and CDR2 is SVGAGI. CDR3 in amino acids: CASSYLDGTYGYTF. The DNA of the CDR3 is TGTGCCAGCAGTTACTTGGATGGGACCTATGGCTACACCTTC.

This clonotype was seen a few times. The chain links TRBV12-3 or TRBV12-4 to TRBJ1-1; D is undetermined. The ends were cut back, 4 bases at V and 2 bases at J, with 5 bases in the middle. The CDR3 is made up of 12 amino acids. The CDR3 spells CASSSFNTEAFF. DNA for the CDR3: TGTGCCAGCAGTTCTTTTAACACTGAAGCTTTCTTT.

The chain combines TRBV10-3 with TRBJ2-5; 10 bases fit TRBD2. The junction had 4 bases not matched to a gene; V was cut back by 5 bases and J by 4 bases. This CDR3 is built from 14 residues. Germline lookup yields CDR1 ENHRY and CDR2 SYGVKD. Here the CDR3 reads CAISSGRDPETQYF. For the CDR3, the DNA is TGTGCCATCAGTAGCGGGAGGGACCCAGAGACCCAGTACTTC.

In its sample, this clonotype was seen once. The chain has TRBV13 and TRBJ2-5; either TRBD1 or TRBD2 may supply D (5 bases each). Germline V gene sequence: CDR1 PRHDT, CDR2 FYEKMQ (reference sequence). Trimming removed 4 bases at V and 1 base at J, with 10 bases between. The length of the CDR3 is 14 residues. The CDR3 DNA reads as TGTGCCAGCAGCTCCCAAGGGACCCAAGAGACCCAGTACTTC. Protein product: CASSSQGTQETQYF.

This clonotype was observed a few times. For the CDR3, the DNA is TGTGCCAGCAGTTCCACCACAGCCGCACCATACACCGGGGAGCTGTTTTTT. Translation gives CASSSTTAAPYTGELFF. J is TRBJ2-2 and V is TRBV12-3 or TRBV12-4; D not certain. This CDR3 has 17 residues. The germline V and J ends were trimmed by 4 bases and 3 bases, with 18 bases remaining between them.

The chain uses TRBV10-3 and TRBJ1-1; no clear D gene. With 8 bases removed from V and 6 bases from J, the gap between germline ends came to 16 bases. Germline V gene lookup returns CDR1 ENHRY and CDR2 SYGVKD. The CDR3 spans 13 residues. DNA of the CDR3: TGTGCCATCTTAACTTCCCCGGGAGCTGAAGCTTTCTTT. It encodes CAILTSPGAEAFF.

This clonotype turned up a few times. The chain links TRBV25-1 to TRBJ1-1; D unresolved. The length of the CDR3 is 13 residues. V shed 1 base and J shed 5 bases, with 8 bases lying between them. Per germline, CDR1 MGHDK and CDR2 SYGVNS. The CDR3 sequence is CASSESGKTEAFF. CDR3 in DNA: TGTGCCAGCAGTGAATCTGGGAAAACTGAAGCTTTCTTT.